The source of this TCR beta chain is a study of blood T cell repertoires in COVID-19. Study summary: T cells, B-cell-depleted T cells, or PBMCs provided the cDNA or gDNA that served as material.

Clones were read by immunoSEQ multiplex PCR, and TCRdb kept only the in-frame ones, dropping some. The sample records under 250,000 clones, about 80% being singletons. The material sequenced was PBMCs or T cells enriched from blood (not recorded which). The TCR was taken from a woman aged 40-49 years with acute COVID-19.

The DNA for the CDR3 is TGTGCCAGCAGTACGACAGGGTGGTTTAATGAAAAACTGTTTTTT. Translating gives CASSTTGWFNEKLFF. The rearrangement joins TRBV28 to TRBJ1-4; TRBD1 matches at 7 bases. This CDR3 is built from 15 residues. Germline assignment: CDR1 MDHEN and CDR2 SYDVKM. V was pared by 5 bases and J by 4 bases, with 7 bases of the junction left unmatched.